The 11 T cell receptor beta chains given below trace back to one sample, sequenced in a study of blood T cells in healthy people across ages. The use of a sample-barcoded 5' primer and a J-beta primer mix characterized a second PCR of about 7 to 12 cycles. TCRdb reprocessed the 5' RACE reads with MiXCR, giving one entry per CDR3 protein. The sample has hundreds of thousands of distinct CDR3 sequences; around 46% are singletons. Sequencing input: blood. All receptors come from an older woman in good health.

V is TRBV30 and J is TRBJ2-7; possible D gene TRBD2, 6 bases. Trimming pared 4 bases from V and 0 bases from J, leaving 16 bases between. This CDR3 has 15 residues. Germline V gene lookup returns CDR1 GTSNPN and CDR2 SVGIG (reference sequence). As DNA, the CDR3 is TGTGCCTGGACGGCTTTGGACGGGAGCTCCTACGAGCAGTACTTC. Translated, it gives CAWTALDGSSYEQYF.

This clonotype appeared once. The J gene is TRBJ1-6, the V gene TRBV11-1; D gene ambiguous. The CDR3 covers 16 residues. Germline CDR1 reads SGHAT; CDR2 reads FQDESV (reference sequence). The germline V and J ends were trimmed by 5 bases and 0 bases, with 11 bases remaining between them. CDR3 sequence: CASSDVGSSYNSPLHF. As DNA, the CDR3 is TGTGCCAGCAGCGATGTCGGCAGCTCCTATAATTCACCCCTCCACTTT. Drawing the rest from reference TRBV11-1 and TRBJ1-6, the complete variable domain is EAEVAQSPRYKITEKSQAVAFWCDPISGHATLYWYRQILGQGPELLVQFQDESVVDDSQLPKDRFSAERLKGVDSTLKIQPAELGDSAMYLCASSDVGSSYNSPLHFGNGTRLTVT.

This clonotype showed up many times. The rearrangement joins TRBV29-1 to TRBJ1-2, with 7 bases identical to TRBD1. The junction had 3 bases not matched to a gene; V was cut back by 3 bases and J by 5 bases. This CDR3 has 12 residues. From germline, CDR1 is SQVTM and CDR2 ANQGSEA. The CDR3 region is CSVDGTDYGYTF. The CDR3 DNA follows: TGCAGCGTTGACGGGACAGATTATGGCTACACCTTC.

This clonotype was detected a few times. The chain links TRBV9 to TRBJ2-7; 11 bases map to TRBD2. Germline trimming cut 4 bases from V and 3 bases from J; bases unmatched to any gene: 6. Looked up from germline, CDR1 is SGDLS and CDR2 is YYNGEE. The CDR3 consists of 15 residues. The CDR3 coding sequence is TGTGCCAGCAGCCCCCAAGGACTAGCGGGCTACGAGCAGTACTTC. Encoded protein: CASSPQGLAGYEQYF.

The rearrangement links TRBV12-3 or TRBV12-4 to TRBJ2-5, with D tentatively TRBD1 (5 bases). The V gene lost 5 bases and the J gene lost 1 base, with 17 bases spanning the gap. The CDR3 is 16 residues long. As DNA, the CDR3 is TGTGCCAGCAGTCCCCAGCAGGGTGGGGTCCAAGAGACCCAGTACTTC. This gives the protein CASSPQQGGVQETQYF.

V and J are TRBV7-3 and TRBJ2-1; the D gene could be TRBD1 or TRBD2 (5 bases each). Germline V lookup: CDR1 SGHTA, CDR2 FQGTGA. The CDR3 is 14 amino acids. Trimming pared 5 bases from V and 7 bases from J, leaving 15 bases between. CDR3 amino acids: CASSDGTILNEQFF. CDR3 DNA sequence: TGTGCCAGCAGCGACGGGACCATCCTTAATGAGCAGTTCTTC.

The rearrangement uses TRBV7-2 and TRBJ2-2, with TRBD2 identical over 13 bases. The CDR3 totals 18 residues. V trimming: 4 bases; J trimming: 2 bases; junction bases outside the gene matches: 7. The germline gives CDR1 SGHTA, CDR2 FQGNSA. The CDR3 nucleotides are TGTGCCAGCAGCTCACGAGGGACTAGCGGGGATAACACCGGGGAGCTGTTTTTT. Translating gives CASSSRGTSGDNTGELFF.

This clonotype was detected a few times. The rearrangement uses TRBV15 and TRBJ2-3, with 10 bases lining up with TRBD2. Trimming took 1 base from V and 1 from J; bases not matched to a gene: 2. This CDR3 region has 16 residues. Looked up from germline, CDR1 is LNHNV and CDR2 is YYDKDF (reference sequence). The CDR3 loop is CATSRASGGRTDTQYF. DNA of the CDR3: TGTGCCACCAGCAGAGCTAGCGGGGGTCGCACAGATACGCAGTATTTT.

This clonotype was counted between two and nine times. CDR3 sequence reads: CASSLGFFAGANVLTF. The CDR3 DNA sequence: TGTGCCAGCAGCCTAGGATTTTTCGCTGGGGCCAACGTCCTGACTTTC. The chain uses TRBV3-1 and TRBJ2-6; D is unclear. This CDR3 is built from 16 residues. V gave up 4 bases and J gave up 2 bases, with 12 bases separating them. Per the germline V gene, CDR1 is LGHDT and CDR2 is YNNKEL (reference sequence).

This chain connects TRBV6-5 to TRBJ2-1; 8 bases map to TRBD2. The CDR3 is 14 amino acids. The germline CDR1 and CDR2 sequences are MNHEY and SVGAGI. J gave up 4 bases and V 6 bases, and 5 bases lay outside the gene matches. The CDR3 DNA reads TGTGCCAGCAGCCCAGCGGGGGTTTACAATGAGCAGTTCTTC. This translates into CASSPAGVYNEQFF.

The CDR3 reads CASSETAGGHETQYF. The CDR3 coding sequence is TGTGCCAGCAGTGAAACGGCGGGGGGGCACGAGACCCAGTACTTC. The chain uses TRBV6-1 and TRBJ2-5, with 9 positions matching TRBD2. Germline CDR1 reads MNHNS; CDR2 reads SASEGT. Trimming took 2 bases from V and 5 from J; bases not matched to a gene: 6. CDR3 length: 15 residues.